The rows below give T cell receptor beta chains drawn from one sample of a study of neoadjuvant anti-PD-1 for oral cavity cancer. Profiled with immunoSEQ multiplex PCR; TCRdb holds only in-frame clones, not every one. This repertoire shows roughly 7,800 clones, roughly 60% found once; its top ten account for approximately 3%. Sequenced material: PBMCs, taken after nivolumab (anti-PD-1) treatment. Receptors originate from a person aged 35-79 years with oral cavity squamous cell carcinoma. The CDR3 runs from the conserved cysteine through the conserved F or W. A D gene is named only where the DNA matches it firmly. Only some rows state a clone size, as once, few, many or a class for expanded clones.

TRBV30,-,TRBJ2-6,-,TGTGCCTGCCAAAAATCTGGGGCCAACGTCCTGACTTTC,CACQKSGANVLTF
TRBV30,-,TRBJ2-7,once,TGTGCCTGGACCTCCAACAACGAGCAGTACTTC,CAWTSNNEQYF
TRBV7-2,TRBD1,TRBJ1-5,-,TGTGCCAGCAGCGTAACAGGGGGCTTCAGCAATCAGCCCCAGCATTTT,CASSVTGGFSNQPQHF
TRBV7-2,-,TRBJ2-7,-,TGTGCCAGCAGCCACTACAGGGTTAACTCCTACGAGCAGTACTTC,CASSHYRVNSYEQYF
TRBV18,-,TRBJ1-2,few,TGTGCCACCCCTCGGCAGGGAGGCTACACCTTC,CATPRQGGYTF
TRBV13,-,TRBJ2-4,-,TGTGCCAGCAGCCCACCACAGGGATTAGCCAAAAACATTCAGTACTTC,CASSPPQGLAKNIQYF
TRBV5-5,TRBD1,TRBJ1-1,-,TGTGCCAGCAGCCCCCCAGGGGGCGCTCAAGCTTTCTTT,CASSPPGGAQAFF
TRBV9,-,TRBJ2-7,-,TGTGCCAGCAGCGTAGAGCAGGGTTCTTCGGAGCAGTACTTC,CASSVEQGSSEQYF
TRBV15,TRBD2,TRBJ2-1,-,TGTGCCACCAGCAGAGATATCCGGGGGGGAACCTACAATGAGCAGTTCTTC,CATSRDIRGGTYNEQFF
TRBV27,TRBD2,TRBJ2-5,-,TGTGCCAGCAGTTTAAGGTCCCAGCGGGGGTATCAAGAGACCCAGTACTTC,CASSLRSQRGYQETQYF
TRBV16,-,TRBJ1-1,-,TGTGCCAGCAGCCCTACCCGTGCAATGGGGGCGTCCGCTTTCTTT,CASSPTRAMGASAFF
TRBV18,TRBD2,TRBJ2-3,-,TGTGCCAGCTCACTTGGACTAGCTGGGGGGCCCAGCACAGATACGCAGTATTTT,CASSLGLAGGPSTDTQYF
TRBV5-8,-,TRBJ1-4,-,TGTGCCAGCAGCGCGGACAGTCCGAACTGGGAAAAACTGTTTTTT,CASSADSPNWEKLFF
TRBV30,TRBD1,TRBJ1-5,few,TGTGCCTGGAGTGTGACAGGGGGCACCAATCAGCCCCAGCATTTT,CAWSVTGGTNQPQHF
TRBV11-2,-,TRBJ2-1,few,TGTGCCAGCAGGGCTCCCCGAGTTGGCAATGAGCAGTTCTTC,CASRAPRVGNEQFF
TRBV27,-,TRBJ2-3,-,TGTGCCAGCAGTTTAACTCGCGGCACAGATACGCAGTATTTT,CASSLTRGTDTQYF
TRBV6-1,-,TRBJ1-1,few,TGTGCCGGAAAAGACCCAAACACTGAAGCTTTCTTT,CAGKDPNTEAFF
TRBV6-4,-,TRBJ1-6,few,TGTGCCAGCAGCCGGGACCAGGGTTCACCCCTCCACTTT,CASSRDQGSPLHF
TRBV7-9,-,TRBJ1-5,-,TGTGCCAGCACAGGGTCTGGCAATCAGCCCCAGCATTTT,CASTGSGNQPQHF
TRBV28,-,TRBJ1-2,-,TGTGCCAGCAGTTTAGTGGCCGCTTATGGCTACACCTTC,CASSLVAAYGYTF
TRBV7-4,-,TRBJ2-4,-,TGTGCCAGCAGCATTAACAGCGGCGCATCCAAAAACATTCAGTACTTC,CASSINSGASKNIQYF
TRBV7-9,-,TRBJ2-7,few,TGTGCCAGCAGCTTGGGCCAGGGCCTCGTCGAGCAGTACTTC,CASSLGQGLVEQYF
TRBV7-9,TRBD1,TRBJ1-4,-,TGTGCCAGCAGCTTAGGGACAGGGTCCAATGAAAAACTGTTTTTT,CASSLGTGSNEKLFF
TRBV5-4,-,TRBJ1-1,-,TGTGCCAGCAGCTTGGCCTCTAGAAGGGAAATGAACACTGAAGCTTTCTTT,CASSLASRREMNTEAFF
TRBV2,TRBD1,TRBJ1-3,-,TGTGCCAGCAGTTTCGGGACAGTCTTTGGAAACACCATATATTTT,CASSFGTVFGNTIYF
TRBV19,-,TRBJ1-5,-,TGTGCCAGTAGTACGTTGACAAGATATAGCAATCAGCCCCAGCATTTT,CASSTLTRYSNQPQHF
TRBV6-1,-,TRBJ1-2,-,TGTGCCAGCAGTGAACACCTGGATCTTGGGGCTAGCTACACCTTC,CASSEHLDLGASYTF
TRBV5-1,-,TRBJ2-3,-,TGCGCCAGCAGCAGATGGTGGTCAGGGAGCACAGATACGCAGTATTTT,CASSRWWSGSTDTQYF
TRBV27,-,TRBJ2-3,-,TGTGCCAGCAGTCTGGCGGGACTGGCTAGCACAGATACGCAGTATTTT,CASSLAGLASTDTQYF
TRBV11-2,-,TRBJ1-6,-,TGTGCCAGCAGCTTCGCGGGGGGTAATTCACCCCTCCACTTT,CASSFAGGNSPLHF
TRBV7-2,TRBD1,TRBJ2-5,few,TGTGCCAGCAGCCCAAGGACAGGGGAGAAGGAGACCCAGTACTTC,CASSPRTGEKETQYF
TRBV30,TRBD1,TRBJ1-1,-,TGTGCCTGGAGCTGGGACAGCGGGAACCCTGAAGCTTTCTTT,CAWSWDSGNPEAFF
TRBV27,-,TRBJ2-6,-,TGTGCCAGCAGTTTCATGAGCCCCGGGGCCAACGTCCTGACTTTC,CASSFMSPGANVLTF
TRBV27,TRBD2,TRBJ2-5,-,TGTGCCAGCAGCCGGACTAGATCAGAGACCCAGTACTTC,CASSRTRSETQYF
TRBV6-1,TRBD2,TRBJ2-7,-,TGTGCCAGCGCTCCGGGAGGGGGGGTCAACGAGCAGTACTTC,CASAPGGGVNEQYF
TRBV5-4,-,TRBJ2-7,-,TGTGCCAGCAGCTTGGACCTCGGGACACCCTACGAGCAGTACTTC,CASSLDLGTPYEQYF
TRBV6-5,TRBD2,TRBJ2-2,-,TGTGCCAGCAGACCCTTGCGGGGGGTTGCCGGGGAGCTGTTTTTT,CASRPLRGVAGELFF
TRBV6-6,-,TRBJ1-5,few,TGTGCCAGCAGTTACCCCGGGGAGAATCAGCCCCAGCATTTT,CASSYPGENQPQHF
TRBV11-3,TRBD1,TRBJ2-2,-,TGTGCCAGCACCCCGACAGGGGAATACACCGGGGAGCTGTTTTTT,CASTPTGEYTGELFF
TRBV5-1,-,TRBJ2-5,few,TGCGCCAGCAGCTTGGGAGGGGATCATGTGGAGACCCAGTACTTC,CASSLGGDHVETQYF
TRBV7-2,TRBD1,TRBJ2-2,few,TGTGCCAGCAGGACAGGGGGGTACACCGGGGAGCTGTTTTTT,CASRTGGYTGELFF
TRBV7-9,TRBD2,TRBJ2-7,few,TGTGCCAGCAGCTCCCATGGCTCGGCGGGGGGGCTCTACGAGCAGTACTTC,CASSSHGSAGGLYEQYF
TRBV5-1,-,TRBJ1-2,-,TGCGCCAGCAGCTTGGACTCAACTAACTATGGCTACACCTTC,CASSLDSTNYGYTF
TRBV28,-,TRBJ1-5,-,TGTGCCAGCAGGATCAGGCAATCGTATAGCAATCAACCCCAGCATTTT,CASRIRQSYSNQPQHF
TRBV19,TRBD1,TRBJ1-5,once,TGTGCCAGTAGTACTCAGGGGGCGAGCAATCAGCCCCAGCATTTT,CASSTQGASNQPQHF
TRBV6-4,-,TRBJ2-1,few,TGTGCCAGCAGTGACTCTGGTGGGGGCAATGAGCAGTTCTTC,CASSDSGGGNEQFF
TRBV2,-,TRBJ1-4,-,TGTGCCAGCCACCCCGGACACGTGAATGAAAAACTGTTTTTT,CASHPGHVNEKLFF
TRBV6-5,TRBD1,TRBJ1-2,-,TGTGCCAGCAGGGAACAGACAGGGGGCGTCTATGGCTACACCTTC,CASREQTGGVYGYTF
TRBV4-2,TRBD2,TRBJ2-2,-,TGTGCCAGCAGCCTCCAGGCCCCGAGAGCGGGGGGGTACACCGGGGAGCTGTTTTTT,CASSLQAPRAGGYTGELFF
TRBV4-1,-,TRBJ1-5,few,TGCGCCAGCAGCCGGGGGAGGGCCTATAGCAATCAGCCCCAGCATTTT,CASSRGRAYSNQPQHF
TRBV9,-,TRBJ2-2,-,TGTGCCAGCAGCGTAGCTTGGGGGGCCGGGGAGCTGTTTTTT,CASSVAWGAGELFF
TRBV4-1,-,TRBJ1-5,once,TGCGCCAGCAGCCAAGATGGAGGGATCGGCAATCAGCCCCAGCATTTT,CASSQDGGIGNQPQHF
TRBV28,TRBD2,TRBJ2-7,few,TGTGCCAGCACACAAAGCGGGGGGGCTGACGAGCAGTACTTC,CASTQSGGADEQYF
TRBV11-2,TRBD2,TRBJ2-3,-,TGTGCCAGCAGCGTCCGACTAGCGGGGGGGCCATTTGATACGCAGTATTTT,CASSVRLAGGPFDTQYF